This TCR beta chain appears in the sequencing data of a study of vaccination effects on CD4 cells after COVID-19. On the study more broadly: Sampling occurred a median 72 days post second dose, range 14 to 241.

Note on this clone: Its antigen is undetermined.

General study results and limits: Convalescent patients were scarce in the study, and it lacked early post-infection timepoints.

CDR3 size: 15 residues. Looked up from germline, CDR1 is SNHLY and CDR2 is FYNNEI. The V and J ends lost 7 bases and 3 bases respectively, with 16 bases between them. Sequenced by immunoSEQ multiplex PCR; TCRdb stores in-frame clones only, minus some. The table shows tens of thousands of clones, with around 75% occurring only once. Ahead of sequencing, the ViraFEST assay grew antigen-specific CD4+ T cells using viral peptide pools. Scientists isolated CD4+ T cells after a roughly 10-day culture period ended. Either the BNT162b2 or mRNA-1273 vaccine was given to participants in two doses. The material sequenced was CD4+ T cells from PBMCs cultured with HCoV-229E spike peptides, taken after COVID-19 vaccination. This chain connects TRBV2 to TRBJ1-3; D is perhaps TRBD1 (6 bases). The TCR comes from a human donor who received a COVID-19 vaccine. The CDR3 region has the DNA TGTGCCAGCAAGAAAGAGGGGGGGGATGGAAACACCATATATTTT. It encodes CASKKEGGDGNTIYF.